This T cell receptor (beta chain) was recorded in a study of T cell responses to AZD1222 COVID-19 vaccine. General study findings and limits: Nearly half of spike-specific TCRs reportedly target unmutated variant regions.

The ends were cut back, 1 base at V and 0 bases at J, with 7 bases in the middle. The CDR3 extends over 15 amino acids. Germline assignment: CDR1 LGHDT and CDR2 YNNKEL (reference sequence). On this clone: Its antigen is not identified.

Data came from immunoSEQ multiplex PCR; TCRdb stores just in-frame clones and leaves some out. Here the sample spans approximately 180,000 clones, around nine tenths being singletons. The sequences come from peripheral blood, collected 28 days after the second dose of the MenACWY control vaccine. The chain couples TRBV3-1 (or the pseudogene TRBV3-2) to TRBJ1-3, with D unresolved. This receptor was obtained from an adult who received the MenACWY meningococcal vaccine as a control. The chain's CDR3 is CASSQGFSSGNTIYF. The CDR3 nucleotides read TGTGCCAGCAGCCAAGGGTTTTCCTCTGGAAACACCATATATTTT.